This entry is about one T cell receptor beta chain. Reverse transcription of about 0.45 to 1 ug RNA was performed with random hexamers. Across 54 Vbeta and 13 Jbeta, immunoSEQ multiplex PCR amplified TCR beta CDR3. MiXCR, applied by TCRdb to the immunoSEQ multiplex PCR reads, yields one record per CDR3 protein. The sample yields about 200,000 distinct CDR3 sequences, just under 95% seen once. The multiple sclerosis control group was made up of treatment-naive patients with stable or active relapsing-remitting disease. Through negative isolation, CD4+ and CD8+ T cells were obtained, while TEMRA cells were enriched using FACS. The data were taken from a study of CD8 T cells in Susac syndrome. The CDR3 runs 15 residues. Germline loops: CDR1 LGHDT, CDR2 YNNKEL (reference sequence). V trimming: 1 base; J trimming: 6 bases; junction bases outside the gene matches: 6.

This rearrangement joins TRBV3-1 to TRBJ2-3, with TRBD1 matching 8 bases. The sequenced sample was CD4+ T cells from PBMCs. The sequence was collected from a human donor with multiple sclerosis. The CDR3 DNA follows: TGTGCCAGCAGCCAAGGACAGGGGACTTGGGATACGCAGTATTTT. Translated: CASSQGQGTWDTQYF.